The 22 T cell receptor beta chains below come from one sample, sequenced in a study of OX40 agonist ivuxolimab in advanced cancers. Measured with immunoSEQ multiplex PCR; TCRdb has only the in-frame clones, and not every one. This table holds 70,000 or so clones, 87% found once. The sequencing used CD4+ or CD8+ T cells sorted from blood, collected in a trial of the OX40 agonist ivuxolimab. Receptors were obtained from an adult with an advanced solid tumor such as melanoma, head and neck, liver or kidney cancer.

The chain combines TRBV6-5 with TRBJ2-6; D unresolved. From germline, CDR1 is MNHEY and CDR2 SVGAGI. The CDR3 covers 16 residues. Trimming removed 0 bases at V and 0 bases at J, with 6 bases between. The CDR3 DNA reads as TGTGCCAGCAGTTACTCAGGTGGCTCTGGGGCCAACGTCCTGACTTTC. Amino acids: CASSYSGGSGANVLTF.

The chain joins TRBV5-4 to TRBJ1-2; 7 bases match TRBD1. This CDR3 spans 13 amino acids. The junction had 2 bases not matched to a gene; V was cut back by 0 bases and J by 6 bases. The germline V gene encodes CDR1 SGHNT and CDR2 YYREEE (reference sequence). The CDR3 bases are TGTGCCAGCAGCTTGGAGACAGGGAATGGCTACACCTTC. Protein: CASSLETGNGYTF.

The J gene is TRBJ2-5, the V gene TRBV28; D might be TRBD1 (6 bases). This CDR3 comprises 16 residues. CDR1 MDHEN and CDR2 SYDVKM come from the germline V gene. The V end was cut by 5 bases, the J end by 2 bases, with 18 bases between. CDR3 in DNA: TGTGCCAGCAGTCGCCGCCTGACAGGAGGACAAGAGACCCAGTACTTC. It encodes CASSRRLTGGQETQYF.

The chain has TRBV28 and TRBJ2-5; D unresolved. Germline-derived CDR1 and CDR2 are MDHEN and SYDVKM. The CDR3 runs to 17 residues. Trimming left V 5 bases short and J 3 bases short, with 22 bases between. CDR3 amino acids: CASSPNPSSVRKETQYF. The DNA for the CDR3 is TGTGCCAGCAGTCCCAATCCGAGTTCAGTTAGAAAAGAGACCCAGTACTTC.

This rearrangement joins TRBV9 to TRBJ2-7; possibly TRBD1 for D (5 bases). This CDR3 contains 15 residues. CDR1 is SGDLS and CDR2 is YYNGEE in the germline V gene. V was cut by 1 base and J by 1 base, with 12 bases left in between. CDR3 sequence reads: CASSVQGGASYEQYF. As DNA, the CDR3 is TGTGCCAGCAGCGTACAGGGCGGCGCTTCCTACGAGCAGTACTTC. Filled out from reference TRBV9 and TRBJ2-7, the complete variable domain reads DSGVTQTPKHLITATGQRVTLRCSPRSGDLSVYWYQQSLDQGLQFLIQYYNGEERAKGNILERFSAQQFPDLHSELNLSSLELGDSALYFCASSVQGGASYEQYFGPGTRLTVT.

The chain has TRBV7-3 and TRBJ1-2, with D unresolved. The CDR3 totals 13 residues. V was clipped by 2 bases and J by 0 bases, with 4 bases between them. The germline gives CDR1 SGHTA, CDR2 FQGTGA. Here the CDR3 DNA reads TGTGCCAGCAGCTTATCTCCTAACTATGGCTACACCTTC. Protein product: CASSLSPNYGYTF.

V usage is TRBV7-9 and J usage is TRBJ2-7, with 9 positions matching TRBD1. This CDR3 region has 14 residues. The ends lost 0 bases at V and 5 bases at J; junction bases unmatched: 2. In germline, CDR1 is SEHNR, CDR2 FQNEAQ (reference sequence). Here the CDR3 DNA reads TGTGCCAGCAGCTTAGCCGGGACAGGGCACGAGCAGTACTTC. Translated: CASSLAGTGHEQYF.

The rearrangement uses TRBV9 and TRBJ2-2; a possible D gene is TRBD2 (6 bases). Germline loops: CDR1 SGDLS, CDR2 YYNGEE. The CDR3 is 14 residues long. The ends were cut back, 0 bases at V and 3 bases at J, with 6 bases in the middle. The CDR3 is CASSVGGDTGELFF. For the CDR3, the DNA is TGTGCCAGCAGCGTAGGGGGGGACACCGGGGAGCTGTTTTTT. Supplemented by reference TRBV9 and TRBJ2-2, the full variable domain reads DSGVTQTPKHLITATGQRVTLRCSPRSGDLSVYWYQQSLDQGLQFLIQYYNGEERAKGNILERFSAQQFPDLHSELNLSSLELGDSALYFCASSVGGDTGELFFGEGSRLTVL.

J is TRBJ2-7 and V is TRBV4-1, with D tentatively TRBD2 (5 bases). Germline CDR1 reads MGHRA; CDR2 reads YSYEKL. The germline V and J ends were trimmed by 1 base and 2 bases, with 12 bases remaining between them. The CDR3 consists of 15 residues. The CDR3, as DNA: TGCGCCAGCAGCCAAGCTCTCGGGAACCCCTACGAGCAGTACTTC. Encoded protein: CASSQALGNPYEQYF.

CDR3 region: CASSLAITSGARGRELFF. The CDR3 coding sequence is TGCGCCAGCAGCTTGGCGATTACTAGCGGGGCCCGGGGCCGGGAGCTGTTTTTT. The genes are TRBV5-1 and TRBJ2-2, with 10 nucleotides matching TRBD2. CDR3 length equals 18 residues. The ends lost 0 bases at V and 9 bases at J; junction bases unmatched: 14. In germline, CDR1 is SGHRS, CDR2 YFSETQ.

The chain recombines TRBV18 with TRBJ1-5; possibly TRBD1 for D (5 bases). Trimming cost V 0 bases and J 1 base, with 7 bases left between them. The length of the CDR3 is 15 residues. Germline V CDR1 and CDR2: KGHSH, LQKENI. The CDR3 protein is CASSPPGGSNQPQHF. DNA for the CDR3: TGTGCCAGCTCACCACCCGGGGGAAGCAATCAGCCCCAGCATTTT.

The J gene is TRBJ2-7, the V gene TRBV9; D is possibly TRBD1 (5 bases). Germline CDR1 SGDLS, CDR2 YYNGEE. V gave up 6 bases and J gave up 1 base, with 14 bases separating them. The CDR3 totals 14 residues. The CDR3 here is CASTPDMGSYEQYF. The DNA of the CDR3 is TGTGCCAGCACCCCGGACATGGGTTCCTACGAGCAGTACTTC.

The chain couples TRBV28 to TRBJ1-3; weak D call: TRBD1 (5 bases). The germline CDR1 and CDR2 sequences are MDHEN and SYDVKM. This CDR3 is built from 15 residues. V was shortened by 5 bases and J by 3 bases, with 14 bases between the two germline ends. The CDR3 DNA is TGTGCCAGCAGTGTGGGGGTCAGAGGTGGAAACACCATATATTTT. Translation gives CASSVGVRGGNTIYF.

The gene calls are TRBV15 and TRBJ1-4, with D hard to call. Germline V gene sequence: CDR1 LNHNV, CDR2 YYDKDF (reference sequence). V shed 5 bases and J shed 2 bases, with 12 bases lying between them. The CDR3 spans 15 residues. The CDR3 DNA is TGTGCCACCAGCCCCCGCGCACAGACTAATGAAAAACTGTTTTTT. Its translation is CATSPRAQTNEKLFF.

The chain couples TRBV14 to TRBJ2-7; D is unclear. Germline V lookup: CDR1 SGHDN, CDR2 FVKESK. The length of the CDR3 is 16 residues. The V and J ends lost 0 bases and 7 bases respectively, with 19 bases between them. The CDR3 loop is CASSQDLMGRLGEQYF. In DNA, the CDR3 is TGTGCCAGCAGCCAAGATCTAATGGGCAGGCTGGGGGAGCAGTACTTC.

This sequence joins TRBV7-9 and TRBJ2-3; D is possibly TRBD1 (5 bases). CDR3 length: 12 amino acids. Per the germline V gene, CDR1 is SEHNR and CDR2 is FQNEAQ (reference sequence). Trimming took 6 bases from V and 7 from J, leaving 11 bases between them. CDR3 in DNA: TGTGCCAGCAGGTACGACAGATATACGCAGTATTTT. Translated, it gives CASRYDRYTQYF.

The genes are TRBV19 and TRBJ2-7; D is possibly TRBD1 (8 bases). V shed 4 bases and J shed 9 bases, with 16 bases lying between them. The CDR3 is 13 amino acids. CDR1 is LNHDA and CDR2 is SQIVND in the germline V gene (reference sequence). DNA of the CDR3: TGTGCCAGTAGTAGGGGGAGGGGGACAGGGCAGTACTTC. As protein: CASSRGRGTGQYF.

The rearrangement links TRBV4-1 to TRBJ1-4; TRBD1 matches 7 bases. The germline V gene encodes CDR1 MGHRA and CDR2 YSYEKL. The CDR3 has 15 residues. Trimming removed 4 bases from V and 4 bases from J; junction bases left unmatched: 6. CDR3 sequence reads: CASSPTGTVNEKLFF. The DNA for the CDR3 is TGCGCCAGCAGCCCTACCGGGACAGTTAATGAAAAACTGTTTTTT.

The chain carries TRBV4-1 and TRBJ1-2, with a possible D match to TRBD1 (6 bases). CDR3 length equals 16 residues. Germline CDR1 is MGHRA and CDR2 is YSYEKL. The V end lost 0 bases, the J end lost 6 bases, and 17 bases lay between the germline ends. The CDR3 coding sequence is TGCGCCAGCAGCCAAGAATTTGGGGACACTTATCATGGCTACACCTTC. Its protein is CASSQEFGDTYHGYTF.

The V and J genes are TRBV28 and TRBJ2-7, with D possibly being TRBD2 (6 bases). Trimming took 0 bases from V and 7 from J, leaving 7 bases between them. Germline lookup yields CDR1 MDHEN and CDR2 SYDVKM. The CDR3 loop spans 12 amino acids. CDR3 in amino acids: CASSLWGREQYF. The CDR3 nucleotides are TGTGCCAGCAGTTTATGGGGGAGGGAGCAGTACTTC.

The chain joins TRBV19 to TRBJ1-5; 10 nucleotides line up with TRBD1. The CDR3 totals 14 residues. V shed 8 bases, J shed 6 bases, and the junction held 7 bases outside the gene matches. From germline, CDR1 is LNHDA and CDR2 SQIVND (reference sequence). The CDR3 loop reads CASRLRDRGQPQHF. DNA of the CDR3: TGTGCCAGTCGCCTCCGGGACAGGGGTCAGCCCCAGCATTTT.

This clone was counted only a few times. The J gene is TRBJ2-4, the V gene TRBV6-1, with 7 bases fitting TRBD1. The CDR3 is 15 residues long. The trim removed 4 bases at V and 1 base at J, leaving 4 bases unmatched. From germline, CDR1 is MNHNS and CDR2 SASEGT. CDR3 nucleotides: TGTGCCAGCAGTGGACAGGGTCAGGCCAAAAACATTCAGTACTTC. This codes for CASSGQGQAKNIQYF.